The rows below give T cell receptor beta chains drawn from one sample of a study of early T cells in non-severe SARS-CoV-2 infection. TCRdb used MiXCR to reprocess the 5' RACE reads, holding one entry per CDR3 protein. The table records more than 95,000 distinct CDR3 sequences, 8% to 13% of them present only once. The specimen comprised whole blood, sampled at baseline. These receptors all stem from an adult who was a healthcare worker with PCR-confirmed SARS-CoV-2 infection or an uninfected control (not recorded which). CDR3s include the opening cysteine and the closing phenylalanine or tryptophan. The D gene is left open where the match is weak. Size is omitted from some rows. Given values are once, few, many or a class for expanded clones.

TRBV20-1	TRBD2	TRBJ2-1	NA	CSAQSGRAYNEQFF	TGCAGTGCTCAGAGCGGGAGGGCCTACAATGAGCAGTTCTTC
TRBV6-5	NA	TRBJ2-2	NA	CASTPGGGELFF	TGTGCCAGCACCCCCGGGGGCGGGGAGCTGTTTTTT
TRBV30	NA	TRBJ2-6	few	CAHGPRGAGANVLTF	TGTGCCCACGGACCGCGGGGCGCTGGGGCCAACGTCCTGACTTTC
TRBV7-8	NA	TRBJ1-2	medium-sized	CASSLEGNYGYTF	TGTGCCAGCAGCTTAGAGGGGAACTATGGCTACACCTTC
TRBV7-7	NA	TRBJ2-3	many	CASSRDSRADTQYF	TGTGCCAGCAGCAGGGACTCCCGCGCAGATACGCAGTATTTT
TRBV4-1	NA	TRBJ2-5	NA	CASSQDASRWPGTQYF	TGCGCCAGCAGCCAAGATGCTTCGCGGTGGCCCGGGACCCAGTACTTC
TRBV29-1	NA	TRBJ1-1	NA	CSVERTAEAFF	TGCAGCGTTGAGAGAACAGCCGAGGCTTTCTTT
TRBV29-1	TRBD1	TRBJ1-2	many	CSVNSGTGNGYTF	TGCAGCGTAAACTCCGGGACAGGGAATGGCTACACCTTC
TRBV24-1	TRBD1	TRBJ1-2	few	CATSDSGAGPGQKLYGYTF	TGTGCCACCAGTGATAGCGGAGCCGGCCCGGGACAGAAGTTATATGGCTACACCTTC
TRBV12-3/TRBV12-4	NA	TRBJ1-1	many	CASSFKSGAEAFF	TGTGCCAGCAGTTTTAAGTCAGGGGCGGAAGCTTTCTTT
TRBV27	NA	TRBJ1-3	few	CASRGQGGNTIYF	TGTGCCAGCAGGGGCCAGGGGGGAAACACCATATATTTT
TRBV19	NA	TRBJ2-1	many	CASTGSGRSYNEQFF	TGTGCCAGTACCGGGAGCGGCAGATCATACAATGAGCAGTTCTTC
TRBV4-2	TRBD1	TRBJ1-3	NA	CASSEGTGAGNTIYF	TGTGCCAGCAGCGAAGGAACAGGGGCAGGAAACACCATATATTTT
TRBV19	NA	TRBJ2-5	NA	CASSPWASPGGQETQYF	TGTGCCAGTAGTCCCTGGGCCTCCCCTGGCGGGCAAGAGACCCAGTACTTC
TRBV7-2	NA	TRBJ1-3	few	CASSLFEGVDTIYF	TGTGCCAGCAGCCTTTTCGAAGGAGTTGACACCATATATTTT
TRBV29-1	TRBD1	TRBJ2-3	many	CSVAQTGATDTQYF	TGCAGCGTTGCCCAGACAGGGGCGACAGATACGCAGTATTTT
TRBV7-2	TRBD2	TRBJ2-7	few	CASSLRLAGGLAYEQYF	TGTGCCAGCAGCTTAAGGCTAGCGGGGGGCCTAGCCTACGAGCAGTACTTC
TRBV20-1	TRBD2	TRBJ2-3	many	CSARARLAASHTQYF	TGCAGTGCTAGGGCTAGACTAGCGGCCAGTCATACGCAGTATTTT
TRBV9	NA	TRBJ2-3	many	CASSFGPSPSTDTQYF	TGTGCCAGCAGCTTTGGACCCAGCCCCAGCACAGATACGCAGTATTTT
TRBV19	NA	TRBJ1-2	many	CASSSRLNYGYTF	TGTGCCAGTTCGAGTCGCTTAAACTATGGCTACACCTTC
TRBV11-2	TRBD1	TRBJ1-1	NA	CASSPPGGREAFF	TGTGCCAGCAGTCCTCCAGGGGGCCGTGAAGCTTTCTTT
TRBV10-3	NA	TRBJ2-7	many	CAITTSREREQYF	TGTGCCATCACTACCAGTCGGGAGAGAGAGCAGTACTTC
TRBV4-3	TRBD2	TRBJ2-1	few	CASSPSGRGGNEQFF	TGCGCCAGCAGCCCTAGCGGGAGGGGGGGCAATGAGCAGTTCTTC
TRBV20-1	TRBD2	TRBJ2-3	many	CSADLPSGTSGRVGTDTQYF	TGCAGTGCAGACTTGCCCTCCGGGACTAGCGGGAGGGTTGGCACAGATACGCAGTATTTT
TRBV12-3/TRBV12-4	TRBD2	TRBJ2-1	few	CASSLASGSLSEQFF	TGTGCCAGCAGTTTGGCTAGCGGGAGTCTGTCTGAGCAGTTCTTC
TRBV5-1	NA	TRBJ1-6	many	CASSPTGPEGSPLHF	TGCGCCAGCAGCCCGACAGGCCCTGAGGGATCACCCCTCCACTTT